Listed below are T cell receptor beta chains from one sample, sequenced in a study of T cell changes during pregnancy in multiple sclerosis. Clones were sequenced by immunoSEQ multiplex PCR, and TCRdb holds only the in-frame ones, with some missing. Altogether about 70,000 clones are present, nearly 95% being singletons, with the ten largest covering 0.29%. This specimen consisted of CD4+ T cells from peripheral blood mononuclear cells, obtained after pregnancy. The source of these receptors is a female donor with multiple sclerosis, enrolled in a pregnancy study. CDR3s include the opening cysteine and the closing phenylalanine or tryptophan. D genes are given only for firm matches. Expanded clones are given a class, and other clones once, few, many or no size at all.

CDR3,DNA,D,size,V,J
CASSWAGGQAETQYF,TGTGCCAGCAGTTGGGCGGGAGGGCAGGCAGAGACCCAGTACTTC,TRBD2,once,TRBV27,TRBJ2-5
CASSVGTRTDTQYF,TGTGCCAGCAGTGTAGGGACTCGTACAGATACGCAGTATTTT,.,.,TRBV6-1,TRBJ2-3
CASSTQHRGGLFYEQYF,TGTGCCAGTAGTACTCAACACCGGGGAGGACTCTTCTACGAGCAGTACTTC,.,.,TRBV19,TRBJ2-7
CASSDHSGAWETQYF,TGTGCCAGCAGTGACCATAGCGGGGCTTGGGAGACCCAGTACTTC,TRBD2,.,TRBV25-1,TRBJ2-5
CSVGGGDTEAFF,TGCAGCGTGGGAGGGGGGGACACTGAAGCTTTCTTT,.,.,TRBV29-1,TRBJ1-1
CASSDTGAINSPLHF,TGTGCCAGCAGCGACACGGGAGCTATTAATTCACCCCTCCACTTT,.,.,TRBV25-1,TRBJ1-6
CASSRPGQGNTGELFF,TGTGCCAGCAGCAGACCGGGACAGGGGAACACCGGGGAGCTGTTTTTT,.,once,TRBV21-1,TRBJ2-2
CASSLVSGGGNTGELFF,TGTGCCAGCAGCTTAGTTAGCGGGGGTGGAAACACCGGGGAGCTGTTTTTT,TRBD2,.,TRBV7-3,TRBJ2-2
CASSEGLAGGPQTQYF,TGTGCCAGCAGTGAAGGCCTAGCGGGAGGGCCGCAGACCCAGTACTTC,TRBD2,.,TRBV2,TRBJ2-5
CASSPETGVTYEQYF,TGTGCCAGCTCACCAGAGACAGGGGTTACCTACGAGCAGTACTTC,TRBD1,.,TRBV18,TRBJ2-7
CASLPPSALAGQQYF,TGTGCCAGCTTACCTCCTTCCGCACTAGCGGGACAGCAGTACTTC,TRBD2,.,TRBV27,TRBJ2-7
CASSYRDRGGQPQHF,TGTGCCAGTAGTTACCGGGACAGGGGAGGCCAGCCCCAGCATTTT,TRBD1,once,TRBV19,TRBJ1-5
CASSVRDRGTGELFF,TGTGCCAGCAGTGTCCGGGACAGGGGGACCGGGGAGCTGTTTTTT,TRBD1,.,TRBV6-1,TRBJ2-2
CALEGLTPYGYTF,TGTGCCTTAGAGGGACTTACCCCCTATGGCTACACCTTC,.,.,TRBV6-1,TRBJ1-2
CASRARDRTYEQYF,TGTGCCAGTAGGGCTCGGGACAGGACCTACGAGCAGTACTTC,TRBD1,.,TRBV19,TRBJ2-7